This TCR beta chain stems from a study of blood T cell repertoires in COVID-19. Study-wide background: Donors in the United States, Italy and Spain gave samples during acute or convalescent COVID-19. Sources were T cells, B-cell-depleted T cells, or PBMCs; the material itself was cDNA or gDNA.

The CDR3 totals 14 residues. Losses at the gene ends were 0 bases for V and 7 bases for J; bases not matched to a gene: 0. The germline CDR1 and CDR2 sequences are SGDLS and YYNGEE. As processed by the authors: Nucleated cell number was recorded as an estimate derived from reference gene primer amplification. Clones were read by immunoSEQ multiplex PCR, and TCRdb kept only the in-frame ones, dropping some. V, J and clone size are taken as reported in that table, and D and trimming were inferred from the DNA itself. The profile shows about 230,000 clones, under 90% of them singletons. Followed longitudinally, the Seattle patients had been enrolled during active infection.

The clonotype originates from a man aged 45-65 years with COVID-19, enrolled during active disease. Material: peripheral blood. The chain carries TRBV9 and TRBJ1-6, with 8 bases lining up with TRBD1. CDR3 amino acids: CASSVGQGNSPLHF. As DNA, the CDR3 is TGTGCCAGCAGCGTAGGACAGGGGAATTCACCCCTCCACTTT.